The clone carrying this T cell receptor beta chain occurred a few times. TCRdb passed the 5' RACE reads through MiXCR, listing each CDR3 protein once. The table includes 500,000 or so distinct CDR3 sequences, 22% detected once. The sample belongs to a study of identical twins. CDR3 length: 17 amino acids. V dropped 2 bases and J dropped 6 bases, with 22 bases sitting between them. Germline CDR1 is MNHEY and CDR2 is SVGAGI. Separately, the same data were catalogued under a study of T cells expressing NK-cell markers.

The chain carries TRBV6-5 and TRBJ1-1, with a tentative D call TRBD1 (6 bases). This receptor was taken from a woman between 18 and 30 years old in good health. The specimen was CD4+ T cells sorted from blood. For the CDR3, the DNA is TGTGCCAGCAGTTACCGATCTTTGGGGGGGCGGACACCTGAAGCTTTCTTT. Translation gives CASSYRSLGGRTPEAFF.